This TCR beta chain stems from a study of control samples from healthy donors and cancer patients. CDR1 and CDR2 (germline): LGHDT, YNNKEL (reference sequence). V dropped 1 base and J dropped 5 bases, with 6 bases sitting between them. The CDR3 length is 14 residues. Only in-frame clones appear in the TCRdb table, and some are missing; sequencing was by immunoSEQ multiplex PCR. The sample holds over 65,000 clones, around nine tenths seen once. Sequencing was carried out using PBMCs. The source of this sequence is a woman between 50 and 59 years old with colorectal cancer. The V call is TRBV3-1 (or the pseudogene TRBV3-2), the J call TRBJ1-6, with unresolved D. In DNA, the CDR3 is TGTGCCAGCAGCCAAGGGCGGAATAATTCACCCCTCCACTTT. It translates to CASSQGRNNSPLHF.